This TCR beta chain was sequenced in a study of long-term antiretroviral therapy in people with HIV. Study-wide findings and caveats: Control repertoires displayed wider CDR3 length ranges than the HIV repertoires. Possibly under older ART regimens, blood was drawn between about 2004 and 2018. Post-treatment diversity went higher with ART but stayed below transplant donor controls.

From germline, CDR1 is MNHNS and CDR2 SASEGT. The ends were cut back, 7 bases at V and 0 bases at J, with 10 bases in the middle. This CDR3 has 14 residues. Investigators performed immunoSEQ version v3.0 at survey level. The repertoire was sequenced with immunoSEQ multiplex PCR; TCRdb's copy has only in-frame clones and lacks some. Of some 21,000 clones in the sample, approximately 76% were seen once. Concerning this clone itself: Its target is unknown.

The starting material was unsorted PBMCs, obtained less than 1.8 years before starting antiretroviral therapy. The V call is TRBV6-1, the J call TRBJ1-5; tentative D call: TRBD1 (6 bases). The sequence was collected from a woman between 35 and 50 years old with HIV. The CDR3 sequence is CASIRGYSNQPQHF. The CDR3 nucleotides are TGTGCCAGCATTAGGGGGTATAGCAATCAGCCCCAGCATTTT.